This T cell receptor (beta chain) appears in the sequencing data of a study of blood T cells in healthy people across ages. Points from the study as a whole: Strong correlation linked observed beta diversity and percent naive T cells. The recorded TCR beta diversity per million T cells decreased in a roughly linear manner with age.

V was cut by 6 bases and J by 8 bases, with 14 bases left in between. The CDR3 totals 14 residues. Germline loops: CDR1 MNHNS, CDR2 SASEGT. A second roughly 6 to 11 cycle PCR used barcoded and J-beta primers. Sequencing recovered at least 2.5 million CDR3-containing paired-end reads from each sample. TCRdb used MiXCR to reprocess the 5' RACE reads, holding one entry per CDR3 protein. Of approximately 1.5 million distinct CDR3 sequences in the sample, roughly 32% were seen once. No fewer than 7 million PBMCs went into each sample. On this clonotype: Its antigen is as yet unknown.

The V call is TRBV6-1, the J call TRBJ1-6, with D maybe TRBD1 (6 bases). Source material: blood. The sequence was obtained from a woman in her 30s in good health. This CDR3 is CASSRSRQDSPLHF. The CDR3 DNA reads as TGTGCCAGCAGCCGCAGCCGACAGGATTCACCCCTCCACTTT.